Sequencing of this T cell receptor beta chain was carried out in a study of T cell responses to AZD1222 COVID-19 vaccine. Sequencing was performed with immunoSEQ multiplex PCR; in TCRdb, only in-frame clones are kept and a portion is missing. The profile shows 100,000 to 150,000 clones, 70% to 90% of them singletons. The material sequenced was peripheral blood, taken on day 0 of AZD1222 vaccination. The clonotype was recovered from an adult in good health.

CDR3 in DNA: TGTGCCAGCAGCAGCGGACAGAGCAATCAGCCCCAGCATTTT. Its protein product is CASSSGQSNQPQHF. The rearrangement uses TRBV6-5 and TRBJ1-5, with D perhaps matching TRBD1 (6 bases). V was clipped by 6 bases and J by 1 base, with 10 bases between them. The CDR3 sequence is 14 residues long. Germline loops: CDR1 MNHEY, CDR2 SVGAGI.